This TCR beta chain is from a study of beta chain features in type 1 diabetes. Study-level points and caveats: Shortening of TCRB CDR3s, moderate but significant, appeared in all four CD4+ subsets of Type 1 diabetes patients.

Concerning this clone: As yet, its antigen is unknown.

V dropped 1 base and J dropped 8 bases, with 14 bases sitting between them. The CDR3 sequence is 14 residues long. Germline CDR1 LNHNV, CDR2 YYDKDF (reference sequence). Since all of the isolated RNA was reverse transcribed, expressed TCRB transcripts were what got sequenced. The data were produced by immunoSEQ multiplex PCR, yet TCRdb's version contains in-frame clones alone and is incomplete. The data show roughly 340,000 clones, approximately 12% seen once. The receptor comes from a woman under 30 with type 1 diabetes. The chain is built from TRBV15 and TRBJ1-2; possibly TRBD1 for D (6 bases). Sequencing input: naive CD4+ T cells from blood. Written as DNA, the CDR3 is TGTGCCACCAGCAGAGGTGGGGGCGCAGGAGGCTACACCTTC. It is translated as CATSRGGGAGGYTF.